The 24 T cell receptor beta chains in this list originate from one sample, sequenced in a study of blood T cell repertoires in COVID-19. Clones were sequenced by immunoSEQ multiplex PCR, and TCRdb holds only the in-frame ones, with some missing. The sample has roughly 350,000 clones, under 95% seen once; the top ten hold less than 20%. Material: PBMCs or T cells enriched from blood (not recorded which). The receptors shown here come from a woman aged 25 to 45 who had recovered from COVID-19.

Of note for this clone: This same CDR3 is encoded by further DNA sequences in the sample. The V and J genes are TRBV18 and TRBJ1-3; D is unresolved. The CDR3 runs to 16 residues. The V gene's germline CDR1 is KGHSH and CDR2 LQKENI. The ends were cut back, 0 bases at V and 0 bases at J, with 9 bases in the middle. The CDR3 nucleotides are TGTGCCAGCTCACCACCGCGGGGTAGCTCTGGAAACACCATATATTTT. Translated: CASSPPRGSSGNTIYF.

This chain uses TRBV5-4 with TRBJ2-2; 10 nucleotides match TRBD2. The CDR3 covers 16 residues. Germline values: CDR1 SGHNT, CDR2 YYREEE (reference sequence). Trimming cost V 5 bases and J 0 bases; bases outside gene matches: 4. This CDR3 is CASRGTSATNTGELFF. In nucleotides, the CDR3 is TGTGCCAGCAGGGGGACTAGCGCAACGAACACCGGGGAGCTGTTTTTT.

The chain has TRBV29-1 and TRBJ2-2; 14 bases match TRBD2. J lost 5 bases, V lost 7 bases, and 6 bases had no gene match. Germline CDR1 reads SQVTM; CDR2 reads ANQGSEA. The CDR3 covers 15 residues. The chain's CDR3 is CSATGLAGGTGELFF. CDR3 nucleotides: TGCAGCGCCACCGGACTAGCGGGGGGAACCGGGGAGCTGTTTTTT.

The V call is TRBV6-5, the J call TRBJ2-3, with D maybe TRBD1 (5 bases). The germline CDR1 and CDR2 sequences are MNHEY and SVGAGI. V was cut by 9 bases and J by 5 bases, with 21 bases left in between. This CDR3 has 15 amino acids. CDR3 amino acids: CARYANRKTEDTQYF. The CDR3 region has the DNA TGTGCCAGGTACGCAAACAGGAAGACAGAAGATACGCAGTATTTT.

The chain joins TRBV5-3 to TRBJ2-7, with a possible D match to TRBD1 (5 bases). TRBV5-3 is flagged as an ORF with uncertain function. Between the trimmed V and J ends, which lost 0 bases and 6 bases, there was a span of 10 bases. This CDR3 has 13 amino acids. CDR3 nucleotide sequence: TGTGCCAGAAGCTTGGGGACAAGTTGCGAGCAGTACTTC. Encoded protein: CARSLGTSCEQYF.

The rearrangement links TRBV7-9 to TRBJ2-4; D might be TRBD1 (6 bases). Germline CDR1 and CDR2: SEHNR and FQNEAQ (reference sequence). Trimming took 4 bases from V and 2 from J, leaving 21 bases between them. CDR3 length equals 18 residues. In DNA, the CDR3 is TGTGCCAGCAGCTCCAGTGGGGTAGGGGGTTTAACCAAAAACATTCAGTACTTC. Amino acids: CASSSSGVGGLTKNIQYF. The full variable domain, with the rest looked up from reference TRBV7-9 and TRBJ2-4, is DTGVSQNPRHKITKRGQNVTFRCDPISEHNRLYWYRQTLGQGPEFLTYFQNEAQLEKSRLLSDRFSAERPKGSFSTLEIQRTEQGDSAMYLCASSSSGVGGLTKNIQYFGAGTRLSVL.

The V call is TRBV6-5, the J call TRBJ2-3, with TRBD1 matching over 9 bases. The CDR3 contains 14 residues. Germline CDR1 is MNHEY and CDR2 is SVGAGI. V shed 8 bases and J 5 bases; nucleotides not matched to a gene: 8. The CDR3 loop is CASSGTGPEDTQYF. In DNA, the CDR3 is TGTGCCAGCTCCGGGACAGGGCCCGAAGATACGCAGTATTTT.

CDR3 sequence: CASSQEWEVAGELFF. The CDR3 region has the DNA TGCGCCAGCAGCCAAGAGTGGGAGGTCGCCGGGGAGCTGTTTTTT. The V gene is TRBV4-3, the J gene TRBJ2-2; D might be TRBD2 (6 bases). CDR3 length: 15 amino acids. Germline CDR1 reads LGHNA; CDR2 reads YSLEER. V lost 0 bases to trimming and J lost 6 bases, with 11 bases between them.

This clone has only one observation. The V call is TRBV19, the J call TRBJ1-5; perhaps TRBD1 as D (6 bases). From germline, CDR1 is LNHDA and CDR2 SQIVND (reference sequence). This CDR3 is 15 amino acids long. With 3 bases removed from V and 6 bases from J, the gap between germline ends came to 15 bases. CDR3 sequence reads: CASSIGGGAGQPQHF. For the CDR3, the DNA is TGTGCCAGTAGTATCGGAGGGGGGGCTGGTCAGCCCCAGCATTTT.

The CDR3: CASSQGDLAAEQYF. The CDR3, as DNA: TGTGCCAGCAGCCAAGGCGACCTAGCGGCCGAGCAGTACTTC. V usage is TRBV3-1 (or the pseudogene TRBV3-2) and J usage is TRBJ2-7, with 7 bases identical to TRBD2. The germline gives CDR1 LGHDT, CDR2 YNNKEL (reference sequence). This CDR3 region has 14 residues. Trimming removed 1 base from V and 6 bases from J; junction bases left unmatched: 6.

This clone is a singleton in its sample. The chain has TRBV4-2 and TRBJ2-2; TRBD2 matches 9 bases. This CDR3 has 19 residues. V lost 2 bases and J lost 5; bases outside the gene matches: 15. Germline V gives CDR1 LGHNA, CDR2 YNFKEQ. This CDR3 is CASSQWGLRAAGGTGELFF. CDR3 coding DNA: TGTGCCAGCAGCCAATGGGGGCTTCGGGCAGCGGGAGGTACCGGGGAGCTGTTTTTT.

The chain employs TRBV7-9 and TRBJ2-2; weak D call: TRBD1 (6 bases). The CDR3 spans 13 residues. Trimming shortened V by 9 bases and J by 6 bases, and 14 bases separated the two germline ends. Looked up from germline, CDR1 is SEHNR and CDR2 is FQNEAQ (reference sequence). In nucleotides, the CDR3 is TGTGCCAGACAGGGTCATGAGGCCGGGGAGCTGTTTTTT. It is translated as CARQGHEAGELFF.

The CDR3 region has the DNA TGTGCCAGCAGCATGGACAGGGGTAGCACAGATACGCAGTATTTT. It translates to CASSMDRGSTDTQYF. The chain couples TRBV5-4 to TRBJ2-3; 9 nucleotides match TRBD1. Per germline, CDR1 SGHNT and CDR2 YYREEE (reference sequence). V was clipped by 4 bases and J by 0 bases; unmatched bases: 3. This CDR3 contains 15 residues.

This clone was observed once. V and J are TRBV6-5 and TRBJ1-6; D possibly corresponds to TRBD1 (6 bases). V was trimmed by 3 bases and J by 8 bases, leaving 14 bases between them. Germline CDR1 reads MNHEY; CDR2 reads SVGAGI. This CDR3 region has 15 residues. CDR3 loop: CASSYTTGTDSPLHF. CDR3 bases: TGTGCCAGCAGTTATACGACAGGTACAGATTCACCCCTCCACTTT.

This chain joins TRBV7-2 and TRBJ1-5; no clear D. The CDR3 is 13 amino acids. The germline CDR1 and CDR2 sequences are SGHTA and FQGNSA. V shed 5 bases and J shed 3 bases, with 8 bases lying between them. CDR3 bases: TGTGCCAGCAGCAACAGCTACAATCAGCCCCAGCATTTT. Translated: CASSNSYNQPQHF.

V is TRBV28 and J is TRBJ1-1; D remains ambiguous. Looked up from germline, CDR1 is MDHEN and CDR2 is SYDVKM. This CDR3 is 14 amino acids long. V was shortened by 2 bases and J by 2 bases, with 9 bases between the two germline ends. The DNA of the CDR3 is TGTGCCAGCAGTTTACCGTTCGGTAACACTGAAGCTTTCTTT. Amino acid sequence: CASSLPFGNTEAFF.

The J gene is TRBJ1-4, the V gene TRBV7-9, with a weak D call TRBD1 (6 bases). This CDR3 comprises 15 residues. V lost 5 bases, J lost 4 bases, and 14 bases lay in between. CDR1 and CDR2 from the germline V gene are SEHNR and FQNEAQ (reference sequence). CDR3 loop: CASSVDSPFNEKLFF. The CDR3 nucleotides are TGTGCCAGCAGCGTGGACAGTCCTTTTAATGAAAAACTGTTTTTT.

CDR3 region: CASSLAANYGYTF. The CDR3 DNA is TGTGCCAGCAGTTTAGCAGCTAACTATGGCTACACCTTC. The chain joins TRBV27 to TRBJ1-2; no firm D call. CDR3 length: 13 residues. Per germline, CDR1 MNHEY and CDR2 SMNVEV (reference sequence). V gave up 2 bases and J gave up 0 bases, with 4 bases separating them.

The V gene is TRBV7-8, the J gene TRBJ2-5; D is unclear. With 5 bases removed from V and 5 bases from J, the gap between germline ends came to 21 bases. There are 16 residues in the CDR3. The V gene's germline CDR1 is SGHVS and CDR2 FQNEAQ. Here the CDR3 reads CASSPSNALVRETQYF. Here the CDR3 DNA reads TGTGCCAGCAGCCCTTCCAATGCCCTAGTTCGCGAGACCCAGTACTTC.

This clone occurred once. J is TRBJ1-5 and V is TRBV28; no reliable D call. The V and J ends lost 3 bases and 7 bases respectively, with 7 bases between them. There are 12 residues in the CDR3. Germline-derived CDR1 and CDR2 are MDHEN and SYDVKM. The DNA for the CDR3 is TGTGCCAGCAGTTTTTCGAGGCAGCCCCAGCATTTT. It translates to CASSFSRQPQHF.

V is TRBV14 and J is TRBJ1-2, with D possibly matching TRBD1 (6 bases). Germline CDR1 SGHDN, CDR2 FVKESK. The CDR3 spans 15 residues. V was clipped by 1 base and J by 8 bases, with 17 bases between them. CDR3 sequence: CASSQGWTAHGGYTF. CDR3 DNA: TGTGCCAGCAGCCAAGGGTGGACAGCCCATGGGGGCTACACCTTC.

The chain employs TRBV24-1 and TRBJ2-3, with a possible D match to TRBD2 (6 bases). The CDR3 sequence is 18 residues long. CDR1 and CDR2 (germline): KGHDR, SFDVKD. The ends were cut back, 3 bases at V and 5 bases at J, with 23 bases in the middle. The CDR3 coding sequence is TGTGCCACCAGTGATCCCTATGGGGCCGGCCGGGGAGGAGATACGCAGTATTTT. Amino acid sequence: CATSDPYGAGRGGDTQYF.

This clone appeared a single time. The V and J genes are TRBV29-1 and TRBJ2-1, with D tentatively TRBD2 (7 bases). CDR1 is SQVTM, CDR2 ANQGSEA, per germline. Trimming stripped 6 bases from V and 8 bases from J, with 20 bases between. This CDR3 has 14 residues. The CDR3 is CSVPRGGAWDEQFF. In DNA form, the CDR3 reads TGCAGCGTCCCGCGAGGGGGGGCTTGGGATGAGCAGTTCTTC.

The CDR3 loop is CASSDRTGTLQEQYF. Written as DNA, the CDR3 is TGTGCCAGCAGCGACAGGACAGGGACACTTCAGGAGCAGTACTTC. The chain links TRBV7-9 to TRBJ2-7, with 8 bases identical to TRBD1. Losses at the gene ends were 5 bases for V and 7 bases for J; bases not matched to a gene: 13. Germline V gene sequence: CDR1 SEHNR, CDR2 FQNEAQ (reference sequence). The CDR3 is 15 residues long.